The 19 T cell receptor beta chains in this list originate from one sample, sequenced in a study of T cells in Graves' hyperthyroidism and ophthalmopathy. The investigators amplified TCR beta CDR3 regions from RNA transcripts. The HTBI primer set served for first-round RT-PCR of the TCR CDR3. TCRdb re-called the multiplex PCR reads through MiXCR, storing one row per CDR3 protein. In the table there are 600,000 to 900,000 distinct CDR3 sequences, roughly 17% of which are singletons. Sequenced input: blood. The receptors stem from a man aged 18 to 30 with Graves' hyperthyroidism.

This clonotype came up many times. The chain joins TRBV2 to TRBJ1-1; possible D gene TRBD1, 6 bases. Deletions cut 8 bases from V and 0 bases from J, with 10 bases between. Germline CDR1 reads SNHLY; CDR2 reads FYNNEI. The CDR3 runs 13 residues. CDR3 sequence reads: CASQGSLNTEAFF. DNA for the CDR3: TGTGCCAGCCAGGGGTCCCTGAACACTGAAGCTTTCTTT.

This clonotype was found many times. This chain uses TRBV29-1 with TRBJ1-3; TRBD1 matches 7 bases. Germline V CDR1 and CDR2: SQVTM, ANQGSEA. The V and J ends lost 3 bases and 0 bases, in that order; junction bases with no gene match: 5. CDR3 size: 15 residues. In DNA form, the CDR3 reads TGCAGCGTTGAGGGGACAGCTTACTCTGGAAACACCATATATTTT. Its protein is CSVEGTAYSGNTIYF.

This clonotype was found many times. CDR3 sequence reads: CASSVGPPGDTQYF. The CDR3 DNA follows: TGTGCCAGCAGCGTGGGACCGCCGGGAGATACGCAGTATTTT. V and J are TRBV12-3 or TRBV12-4 and TRBJ2-3; D may match TRBD1 or TRBD2 (5 bases each). There are 14 residues in the CDR3. V was pared by 6 bases and J by 5 bases, with 15 bases between.

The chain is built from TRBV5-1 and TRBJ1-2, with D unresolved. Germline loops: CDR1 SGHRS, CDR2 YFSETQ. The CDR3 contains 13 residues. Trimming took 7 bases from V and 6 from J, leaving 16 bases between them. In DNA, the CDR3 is TGCGCCAGCGCGGCCGAGGGATGGAATGGCTACACCTTC. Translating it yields CASAAEGWNGYTF.

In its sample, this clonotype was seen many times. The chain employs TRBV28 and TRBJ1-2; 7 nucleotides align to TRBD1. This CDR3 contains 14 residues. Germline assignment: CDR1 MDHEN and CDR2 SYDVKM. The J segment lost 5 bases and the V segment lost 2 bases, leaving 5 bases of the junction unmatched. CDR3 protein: CASSLKGAGYGYTF. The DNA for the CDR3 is TGTGCCAGCAGTTTAAAGGGGGCTGGATATGGCTACACCTTC.

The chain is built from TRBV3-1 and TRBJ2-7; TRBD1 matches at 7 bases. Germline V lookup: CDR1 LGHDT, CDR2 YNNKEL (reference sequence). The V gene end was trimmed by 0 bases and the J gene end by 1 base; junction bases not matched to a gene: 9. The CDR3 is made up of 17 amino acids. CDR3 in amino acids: CASSQDPTGTLSYEQYF. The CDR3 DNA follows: TGTGCCAGCAGCCAAGACCCGACAGGGACCTTATCCTACGAGCAGTACTTC.

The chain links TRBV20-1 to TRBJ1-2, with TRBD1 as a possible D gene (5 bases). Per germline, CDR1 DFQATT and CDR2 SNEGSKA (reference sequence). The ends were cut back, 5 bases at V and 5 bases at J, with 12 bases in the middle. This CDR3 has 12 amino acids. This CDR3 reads CSAVGGGYGYTF. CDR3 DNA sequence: TGCAGTGCTGTGGGGGGTGGGTATGGCTACACCTTC.

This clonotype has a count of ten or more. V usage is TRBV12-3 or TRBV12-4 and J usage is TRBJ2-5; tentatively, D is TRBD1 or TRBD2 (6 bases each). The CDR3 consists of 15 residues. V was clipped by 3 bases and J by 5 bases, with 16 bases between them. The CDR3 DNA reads TGTGCCAGCAGTTTCCCTAGCGTCCAGGGGGAGACCCAGTACTTC. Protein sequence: CASSFPSVQGETQYF.

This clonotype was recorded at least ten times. The CDR3 sequence is CASSLLQRGGEETQYF. Written as DNA, the CDR3 is TGTGCCAGCAGTTTATTGCAGCGCGGGGGGGAAGAGACCCAGTACTTC. This chain joins TRBV28 and TRBJ2-5, with 9 bases lining up with TRBD2. Germline assignment: CDR1 MDHEN and CDR2 SYDVKM. CDR3 length: 16 residues. The ends lost 1 base at V and 3 bases at J; junction bases unmatched: 6.

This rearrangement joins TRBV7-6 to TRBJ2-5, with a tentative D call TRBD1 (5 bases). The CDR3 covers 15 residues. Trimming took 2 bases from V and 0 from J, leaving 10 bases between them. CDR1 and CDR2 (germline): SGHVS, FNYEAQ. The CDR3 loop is CASSLYPGNQETQYF. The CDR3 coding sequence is TGTGCCAGCAGCTTATACCCAGGGAACCAAGAGACCCAGTACTTC.

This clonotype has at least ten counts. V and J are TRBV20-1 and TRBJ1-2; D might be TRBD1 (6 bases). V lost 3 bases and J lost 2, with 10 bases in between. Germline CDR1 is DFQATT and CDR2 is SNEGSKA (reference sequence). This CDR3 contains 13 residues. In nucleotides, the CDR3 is TGCAGTGCTAGTCAAGGGGGAAACTATGGCTACACCTTC. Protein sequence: CSASQGGNYGYTF.

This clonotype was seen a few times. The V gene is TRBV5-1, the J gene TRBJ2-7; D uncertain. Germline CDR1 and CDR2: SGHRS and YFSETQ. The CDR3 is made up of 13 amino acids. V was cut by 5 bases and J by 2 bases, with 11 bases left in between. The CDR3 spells CASRSSPTYEQYF. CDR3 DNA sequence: TGCGCCAGCAGGTCGAGTCCAACCTACGAGCAGTACTTC.

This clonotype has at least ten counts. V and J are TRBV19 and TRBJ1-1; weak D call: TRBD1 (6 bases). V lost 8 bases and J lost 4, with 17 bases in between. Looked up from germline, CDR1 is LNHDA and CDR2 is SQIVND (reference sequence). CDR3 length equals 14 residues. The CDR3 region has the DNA TGTGCCAGTGGGACGAACGGAGGGGGCACTGAAGCTTTCTTT. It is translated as CASGTNGGGTEAFF.

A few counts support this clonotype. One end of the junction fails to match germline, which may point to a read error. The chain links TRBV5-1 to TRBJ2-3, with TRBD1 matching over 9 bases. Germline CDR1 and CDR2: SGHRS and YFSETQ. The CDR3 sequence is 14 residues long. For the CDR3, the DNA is TGCGTCAGCAGCCCGGACAGGGGTGCAGATACGCAGTATTTT. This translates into CVSSPDRGADTQYF.

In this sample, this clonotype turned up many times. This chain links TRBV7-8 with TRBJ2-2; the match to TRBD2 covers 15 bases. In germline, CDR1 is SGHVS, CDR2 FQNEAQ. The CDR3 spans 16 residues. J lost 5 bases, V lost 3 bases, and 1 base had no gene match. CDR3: CASSFGLAGGTGELFF. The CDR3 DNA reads TGTGCCAGCAGCTTTGGACTAGCGGGAGGGACCGGGGAGCTGTTTTTT. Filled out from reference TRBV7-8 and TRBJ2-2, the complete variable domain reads GAGVSQSPRYKVAKRGQDVALRCDPISGHVSLFWYQQALGQGPEFLTYFQNEAQLDKSGLPSDRFFAERPEGSVSTLKIQRTQQEDSAVYLCASSFGLAGGTGELFFGEGSRLTVL.

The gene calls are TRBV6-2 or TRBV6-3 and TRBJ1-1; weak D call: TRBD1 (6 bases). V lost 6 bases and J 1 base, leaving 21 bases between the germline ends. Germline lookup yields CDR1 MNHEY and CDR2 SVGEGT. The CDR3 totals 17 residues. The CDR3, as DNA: TGTGCCAGCAGCCCTTTAATTACGGACAGATGGAACACTGAAGCTTTCTTT. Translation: CASSPLITDRWNTEAFF.

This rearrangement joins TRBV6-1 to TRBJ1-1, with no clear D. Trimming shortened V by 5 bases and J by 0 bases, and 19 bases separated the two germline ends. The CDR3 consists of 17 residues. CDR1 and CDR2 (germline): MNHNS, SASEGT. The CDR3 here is CASSTPRISNMNTEAFF. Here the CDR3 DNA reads TGTGCCAGCAGTACCCCCCGGATATCTAATATGAACACTGAAGCTTTCTTT.

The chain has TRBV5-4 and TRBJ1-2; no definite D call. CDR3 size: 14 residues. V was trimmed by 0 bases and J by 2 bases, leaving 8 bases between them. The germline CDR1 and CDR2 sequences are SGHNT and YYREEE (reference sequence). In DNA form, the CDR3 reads TGTGCCAGCAGCTTGGATGGCGGAAACTATGGCTACACCTTC. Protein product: CASSLDGGNYGYTF.

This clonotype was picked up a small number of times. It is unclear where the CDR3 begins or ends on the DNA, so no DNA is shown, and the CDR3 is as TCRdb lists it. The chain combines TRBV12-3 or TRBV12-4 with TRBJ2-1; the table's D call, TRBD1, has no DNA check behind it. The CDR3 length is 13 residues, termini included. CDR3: CASSFGPGNEQFF.